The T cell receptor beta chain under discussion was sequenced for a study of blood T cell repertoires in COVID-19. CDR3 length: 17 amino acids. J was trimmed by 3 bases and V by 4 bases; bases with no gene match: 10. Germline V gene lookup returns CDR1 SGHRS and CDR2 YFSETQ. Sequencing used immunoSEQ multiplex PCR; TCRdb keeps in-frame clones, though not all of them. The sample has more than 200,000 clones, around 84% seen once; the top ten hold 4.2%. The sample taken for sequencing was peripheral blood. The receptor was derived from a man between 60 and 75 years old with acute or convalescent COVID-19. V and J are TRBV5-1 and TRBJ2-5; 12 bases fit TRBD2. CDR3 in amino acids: CASSAGGLAGLEETQYF. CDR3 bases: TGCGCCAGCAGCGCCGGTGGACTAGCGGGGTTGGAAGAGACCCAGTACTTC.